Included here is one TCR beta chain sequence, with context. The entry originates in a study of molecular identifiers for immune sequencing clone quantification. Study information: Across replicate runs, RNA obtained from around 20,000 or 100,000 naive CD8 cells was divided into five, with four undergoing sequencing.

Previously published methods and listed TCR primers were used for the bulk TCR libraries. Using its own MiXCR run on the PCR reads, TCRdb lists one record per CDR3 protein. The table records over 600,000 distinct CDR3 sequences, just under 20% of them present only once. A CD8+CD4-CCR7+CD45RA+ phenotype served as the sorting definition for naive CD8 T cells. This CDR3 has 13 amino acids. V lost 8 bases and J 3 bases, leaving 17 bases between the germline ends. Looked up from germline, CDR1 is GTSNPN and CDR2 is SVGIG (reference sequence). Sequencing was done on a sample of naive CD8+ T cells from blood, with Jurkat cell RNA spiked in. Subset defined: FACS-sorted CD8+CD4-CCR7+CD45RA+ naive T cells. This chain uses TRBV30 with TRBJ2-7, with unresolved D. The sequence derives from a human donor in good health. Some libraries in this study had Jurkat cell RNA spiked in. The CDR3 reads CARSPGDLYEQYF. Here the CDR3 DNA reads TGTGCCCGTTCACCCGGTGATCTCTACGAGCAGTACTTC.